The 3 T cell receptor beta chains below were found in one sample sequenced in a study of T cells in Graves' hyperthyroidism and ophthalmopathy. From RNA transcripts, TCR beta CDR3 regions were amplified. Initially, a first-round RT-PCR of the TCR CDR3 employed the HTBI primer set. In TCRdb, the multiplex PCR reads were re-called with MiXCR into one record per CDR3 protein. Of roughly 420,000 distinct CDR3 sequences listed, more than 15% are singletons. The material sequenced was blood. Receptors were obtained from a woman younger than 35 with Graves' hyperthyroidism.

The sample holds many counts of this clonotype. The J gene is TRBJ2-2, the V gene TRBV6-1; 13 nucleotides line up with TRBD2. CDR3 size: 16 residues. Losses at the gene ends were 6 bases for V and 4 bases for J; bases not matched to a gene: 5. The germline V gene encodes CDR1 MNHNS and CDR2 SASEGT. CDR3 sequence (DNA): TGTGCCAGCAGGCAAGGACTAGCGGGAGCCACCGGGGAGCTGTTTTTT. Protein: CASRQGLAGATGELFF.

This clonotype was seen ten or more times. This chain connects TRBV20-1 to TRBJ1-4, with D uncertain. Germline V lookup: CDR1 DFQATT, CDR2 SNEGSKA (reference sequence). The CDR3 is made up of 12 amino acids. Trimming took off 6 bases at V and 5 bases at J, with 10 bases between the two ends. CDR3: CSAPGDNEKLFF. The CDR3, as DNA: TGCAGTGCGCCGGGAGACAATGAAAAACTGTTTTTT.

This clonotype was detected only a few times. CDR3 protein: CASSLRDTLYNSPLHF. Here the CDR3 DNA reads TGTGCCAGCAGCTTACGGGACACTCTCTATAATTCACCCCTCCACTTT. The chain employs TRBV9 and TRBJ1-6; a possible D gene is TRBD1 (6 bases). The ends were cut back, 4 bases at V and 3 bases at J, with 14 bases in the middle. CDR1 and CDR2 (germline): SGDLS, YYNGEE. CDR3 length equals 16 residues.